This TCR beta chain was documented in a study of OX40 agonist ivuxolimab in advanced cancers. Baseline was the first blood sampling point, followed by cycle 4 day 1 and cycle 7 day 1. Sequencing was performed with immunoSEQ multiplex PCR; in TCRdb, only in-frame clones are kept and a portion is missing. Here the sample spans 73,000 or so clones, more than 85% being singletons. Germline V gives CDR1 SGHRS, CDR2 YFSETQ. This CDR3 has 14 residues. V lost 3 bases and J lost 2, with 11 bases in between. This chain uses TRBV5-1 with TRBJ1-1; no firm D call. Sample: CD4+ or CD8+ T cells sorted from blood, taken in a trial of the OX40 agonist ivuxolimab. The TCR originated in an adult with an advanced solid tumor such as melanoma, head and neck, liver or kidney cancer. The CDR3 DNA sequence: TGCGCCAGCAGCTCGTTGGGCGGTAACACTGAAGCTTTCTTT. Encoded protein: CASSSLGGNTEAFF.